One and the same sample provided the 17 T cell receptor beta chains below, sequenced in a study of CD8 T cells in ankylosing spondylitis. In TCRdb, the 5' RACE reads were re-called with MiXCR into one record per CDR3 protein. The profile covers under 250,000 distinct CDR3 sequences, with 9.5% to 12% appearing a single time and less than 7% taken by the ten largest. Specimen: blood, either unsorted or a sorted T cell fraction (not recorded which). These receptors were obtained from a male donor with ankylosing spondylitis or in good health (not recorded which).

This clonotype was detected only a few times. V usage is TRBV10-2 and J usage is TRBJ1-1; the D is unclear. V was clipped by 1 base and J by 0 bases, with 6 bases between them. The CDR3 runs to 14 residues. The germline V gene has CDR1 WSHSY and CDR2 SAAADI. The CDR3 here is CASSEWVVNTEAFF. The CDR3 region has the DNA TGCGCCAGCAGTGAGTGGGTGGTGAACACTGAAGCTTTCTTT.

This clonotype was counted ten times or more. The V and J genes are TRBV7-8 and TRBJ2-3; D could derive from TRBD1 or TRBD2 (5 bases each). The germline V gene encodes CDR1 SGHVS and CDR2 FQNEAQ. This CDR3 is 12 amino acids long. The V gene lost 6 bases and the J gene lost 11 bases, with 15 bases spanning the gap. The CDR3: CASRPRGAMQYF. The CDR3 DNA sequence: TGTGCCAGCAGGCCCCGAGGGGCTATGCAGTATTTT.

The genes are TRBV12-3 or TRBV12-4 and TRBJ1-5; TRBD1 matches at 8 bases. V dropped 6 bases and J dropped 6; count of bases not matched to a gene: 7. This CDR3 spans 14 amino acids. CDR3 loop: CASRATGGSQPQHF. CDR3 sequence (DNA): TGTGCCAGCAGAGCCACAGGGGGTAGTCAGCCCCAGCATTTT.

On this clonotype: Relative to the germline gene, one junction end is altered; a read error may explain this. As DNA, the CDR3 is TGTGCCAGCTGCCACTTATTTAGCGGGAGAAGCACCGGGGAGCTGTTTTTT. It translates to CASCHLFSGRSTGELFF. This sequence joins TRBV3-1 and TRBJ2-2, with 9 positions matching TRBD2. Germline CDR1 and CDR2: LGHDT and YNNKEL (reference sequence). This CDR3 region has 17 residues.

V is TRBV6-5 and J is TRBJ1-1; 10 bases agree with TRBD1. The CDR3 has 14 amino acids. The germline V gene has CDR1 MNHEY and CDR2 SVGAGI. Trimming removed 4 bases from V and 10 bases from J; junction bases left unmatched: 9. The CDR3 here is CASSSPTGGSRAFF. In DNA, the CDR3 is TGTGCCAGCAGTTCCCCGACAGGGGGCTCGAGAGCTTTCTTT.

In this sample, this clonotype turned up many times. The rearrangement links TRBV5-1 to TRBJ2-4; TRBD2 matches 7 bases. Per the germline V gene, CDR1 is SGHRS and CDR2 is YFSETQ. With V trimmed by 0 bases and J by 0 bases, 12 bases remained unmatched. CDR3 length: 19 residues. CDR3 amino acids: CASSLDMRESFLAKNIQYF. The CDR3 DNA follows: TGCGCCAGCAGCTTGGATATGCGGGAGAGCTTCCTAGCCAAAAACATTCAGTACTTC.

With regard to this clonotype: Given a much more abundant clone one base away, this may be a read error. The rearrangement joins TRBV20-1 to TRBJ2-5; D is uncertain. Germline V gives CDR1 DFQATT, CDR2 SNEGSKA (reference sequence). The CDR3 covers 12 residues. CDR3 sequence (DNA): TGCAGTGCTTTGGGATACCAAGCGACCCAGTACTTC. Its protein is CSALGYQATQYF.

This clonotype was recorded a few times. The V gene is TRBV2, the J gene TRBJ2-5; D not certain. Per the germline V gene, CDR1 is SNHLY and CDR2 is FYNNEI. The CDR3 is 15 amino acids. The V and J ends lost 2 bases and 2 bases respectively, with 12 bases between them. CDR3 DNA: TGTGCCAGCAGTGAAAAGGACGAAAGACAAGAGACCCAGTACTTC. Translation: CASSEKDERQETQYF.

This clonotype was found many times. Germline is not matched at one junction end, which may reflect a read error. The chain carries TRBV5-1 and TRBJ2-5, with D perhaps given as TRBD1 or TRBD2 (5 bases each). This CDR3 has 13 residues. CDR1 SGHRS and CDR2 YFSETQ come from the germline V gene. In DNA, the CDR3 is TGCGCCTGCAGGGAGACGAACCAAGAGACCCAGTACTTC. Protein sequence: CACRETNQETQYF.

This clonotype was observed many times. The rearrangement joins TRBV20-1 to TRBJ1-3, with 8 bases matching TRBD1. The trim removed 4 bases at V and 0 bases at J, leaving 8 bases unmatched. This CDR3 contains 16 residues. The germline V gene encodes CDR1 DFQATT and CDR2 SNEGSKA (reference sequence). The CDR3 is CSAKTGQASSGNTIYF. The CDR3 nucleotides read TGCAGTGCTAAAACGGGACAGGCAAGCTCTGGAAACACCATATATTTT.

The V call is TRBV9, the J call TRBJ1-1; D ambiguous. Germline CDR1 and CDR2: SGDLS and YYNGEE. The CDR3 totals 13 residues. V gave up 5 bases and J gave up 0 bases, with 8 bases separating them. CDR3 nucleotide sequence: TGTGCCAGCAGGGGTGGGGTGAACACTGAAGCTTTCTTT. Amino acids: CASRGGVNTEAFF.

This sequence joins TRBV5-1 and TRBJ2-1, with TRBD2 matching over 9 bases. The V gene's germline CDR1 is SGHRS and CDR2 YFSETQ. This CDR3 spans 15 amino acids. The V gene end was trimmed by 0 bases and the J gene end by 8 bases; junction bases not matched to a gene: 6. Here the CDR3 reads CASSLGGGASDEQFF. For the CDR3, the DNA is TGCGCCAGCAGCTTGGGCGGGGGGGCTTCAGATGAGCAGTTCTTC.

This clonotype was seen ten or more times. For the CDR3, the DNA is TGCAGTGCCCCCAGGGGAAGGCGGACCGGGGAGCTGTTTTTT. Residues: CSAPRGRRTGELFF. The chain joins TRBV20-1 to TRBJ2-2; D might be TRBD1 (6 bases). V was clipped by 6 bases and J by 5 bases, with 16 bases between them. The germline CDR1 and CDR2 sequences are DFQATT and SNEGSKA (reference sequence). The CDR3 has 14 amino acids.

This clonotype was counted many times. The V gene is TRBV10-3, the J gene TRBJ2-3; D ambiguous. The CDR3 has 15 residues. V was shortened by 0 bases and J by 3 bases, with 10 bases between the two germline ends. Per the germline V gene, CDR1 is ENHRY and CDR2 is SYGVKD. CDR3 bases: TGTGCCATCAGTGAGTCGGAGAGGCGTACAGATACGCAGTATTTT. It codes for CAISESERRTDTQYF.

The J gene is TRBJ1-3, the V gene TRBV29-1; D call uncertain. Germline lookup yields CDR1 SQVTM and CDR2 ANQGSEA. The CDR3 is 13 amino acids. Trimming cost V 3 bases and J 0 bases, with 6 bases left between them. CDR3 protein: CSVEESSGNTIYF. Written as DNA, the CDR3 is TGCAGCGTTGAGGAGAGCTCTGGAAACACCATATATTTT.

The sample holds many counts of this clonotype. V usage is TRBV5-1 and J usage is TRBJ1-6, with D unclear. CDR3 length: 16 amino acids. The V end was cut by 3 bases, the J end by 6 bases, with 16 bases between. Per the germline V gene, CDR1 is SGHRS and CDR2 is YFSETQ. The CDR3 region is CASSSGIVGPNSPLHF. The CDR3 bases are TGCGCCAGCAGCTCTGGAATCGTAGGACCTAATTCACCCCTCCACTTT.

This clonotype has just a few counts. The chain combines TRBV20-1 with TRBJ2-5, with TRBD2 as a possible D gene (5 bases). This CDR3 comprises 14 residues. V was cut by 1 base and J by 3 bases, with 12 bases left in between. The germline V gene has CDR1 DFQATT and CDR2 SNEGSKA (reference sequence). The DNA of the CDR3 is TGCAGTGCTAGAGGAGTCGGGGTGGAAGAGACCCAGTACTTC. As protein: CSARGVGVEETQYF.